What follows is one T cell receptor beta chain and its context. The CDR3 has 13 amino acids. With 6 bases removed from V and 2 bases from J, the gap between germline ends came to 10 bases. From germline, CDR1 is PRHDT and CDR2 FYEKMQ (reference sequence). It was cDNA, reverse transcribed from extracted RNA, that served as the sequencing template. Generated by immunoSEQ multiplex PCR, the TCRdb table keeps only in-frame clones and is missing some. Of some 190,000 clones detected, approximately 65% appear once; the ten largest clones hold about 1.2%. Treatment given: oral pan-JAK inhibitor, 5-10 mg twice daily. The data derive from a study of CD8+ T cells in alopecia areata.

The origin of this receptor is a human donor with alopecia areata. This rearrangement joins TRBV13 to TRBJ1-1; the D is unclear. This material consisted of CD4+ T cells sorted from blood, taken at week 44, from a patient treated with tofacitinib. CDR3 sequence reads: CASRIAGNTEAFF. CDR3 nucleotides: TGTGCCAGCAGGATAGCGGGAAACACTGAAGCTTTCTTT.